The clone carrying this T cell receptor (beta chain) occurred once. This CDR3 is 17 amino acids long. Trimming cost V 0 bases and J 0 bases, with 12 bases left between them. Germline lookup yields CDR1 LGHNA and CDR2 YNFKEQ. Assay: immunoSEQ multiplex PCR; the TCRdb copy retains only in-frame clones and omits some. Here the sample spans 70,000 or so clones, over 90% being singletons. The sample is drawn from a study of T cell changes during pregnancy in multiple sclerosis. The origin of this receptor is a female donor with multiple sclerosis, enrolled in a pregnancy study. The sample consisted of CD4+ T cells from peripheral blood mononuclear cells, taken after pregnancy. The genes are TRBV4-2 and TRBJ2-4; D not certain. The CDR3 region has the DNA TGTGCCAGCAGCCAAGATTGGCCCTCGCTAGCCAAAAACATTCAGTACTTC. Residues: CASSQDWPSLAKNIQYF.